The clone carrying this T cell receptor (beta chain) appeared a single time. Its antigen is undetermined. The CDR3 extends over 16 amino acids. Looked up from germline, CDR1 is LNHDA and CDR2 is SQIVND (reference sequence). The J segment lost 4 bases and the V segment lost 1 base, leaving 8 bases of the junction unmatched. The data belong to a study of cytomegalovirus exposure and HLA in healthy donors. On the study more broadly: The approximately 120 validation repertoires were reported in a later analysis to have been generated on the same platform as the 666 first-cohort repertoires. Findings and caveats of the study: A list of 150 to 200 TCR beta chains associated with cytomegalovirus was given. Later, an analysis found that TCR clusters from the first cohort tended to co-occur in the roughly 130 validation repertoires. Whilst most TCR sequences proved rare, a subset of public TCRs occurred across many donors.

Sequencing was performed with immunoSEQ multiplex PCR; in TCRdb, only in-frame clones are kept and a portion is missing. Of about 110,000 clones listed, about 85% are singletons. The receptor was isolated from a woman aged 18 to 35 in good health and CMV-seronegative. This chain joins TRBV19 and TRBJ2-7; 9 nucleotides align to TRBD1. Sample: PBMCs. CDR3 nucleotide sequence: TGTGCCAGTAGTATAGTTGGAACAGGGGGCAATTACGAGCAGTACTTC. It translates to CASSIVGTGGNYEQYF.